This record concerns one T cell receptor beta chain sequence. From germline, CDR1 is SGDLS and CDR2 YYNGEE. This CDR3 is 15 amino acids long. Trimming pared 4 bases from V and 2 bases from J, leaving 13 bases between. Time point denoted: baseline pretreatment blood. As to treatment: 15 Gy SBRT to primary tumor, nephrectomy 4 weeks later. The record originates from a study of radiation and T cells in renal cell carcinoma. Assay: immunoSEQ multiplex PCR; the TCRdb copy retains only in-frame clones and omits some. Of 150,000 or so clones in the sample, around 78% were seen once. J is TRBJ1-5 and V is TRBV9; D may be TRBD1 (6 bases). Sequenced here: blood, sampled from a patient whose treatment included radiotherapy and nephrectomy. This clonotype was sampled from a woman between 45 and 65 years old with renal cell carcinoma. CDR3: CASSPGQRGNQPQHF. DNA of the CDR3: TGTGCCAGCAGCCCCGGACAGAGGGGCAATCAGCCCCAGCATTTT.